Listed below are T cell receptor beta chains from one sample, sequenced in a study of shared clonotypes between healthy human individuals. Profiling relied on immunoSEQ multiplex PCR, and the TCRdb table lists in-frame clones only, not all of them. The data hold about 2 million clones, with 95% observed a single time. What was sequenced was naive CD4+ T cells sorted from blood. All receptors come from a young man in good health. CDR3s include the opening cysteine and the closing phenylalanine or tryptophan. Each record gives: V gene, clone size, J gene, CDR3 protein. Some rows have no size entry. The others give once, few or many, or a class for an expanded clone.

v_gene: TRBV7-2
abundance: few
j_gene: TRBJ2-7
CDR3aa: CASSLPTTGFDEQYF

v_gene: TRBV6-1
abundance: NA
j_gene: TRBJ2-7
CDR3aa: CASSEAYAGEQYF

v_gene: TRBV9
abundance: NA
j_gene: TRBJ2-2
CDR3aa: CASSGVAVAGELFF

v_gene: TRBV9
abundance: NA
j_gene: TRBJ2-1
CDR3aa: CASSARTGEAFFSYNEQFF

v_gene: TRBV7-2
abundance: once
j_gene: TRBJ1-1
CDR3aa: CASSLEGPLNTEAFF

v_gene: TRBV6-5
abundance: NA
j_gene: TRBJ1-4
CDR3aa: CASSRRSENEKLFF

v_gene: TRBV5-1
abundance: NA
j_gene: TRBJ1-5
CDR3aa: CASSWDSSNQPQHF

v_gene: TRBV6-5
abundance: NA
j_gene: TRBJ1-2
CDR3aa: CASRTASYYGYTF

v_gene: TRBV14
abundance: NA
j_gene: TRBJ2-4
CDR3aa: CASNWGASKNIQYF

v_gene: TRBV7-2
abundance: NA
j_gene: TRBJ1-6
CDR3aa: CASSLKVSNSPLHF

v_gene: TRBV30
abundance: few
j_gene: TRBJ2-2
CDR3aa: CAWSSKTSGTNTGELFF

v_gene: TRBV20-1
abundance: NA
j_gene: TRBJ2-1
CDR3aa: CSARFYNEQFF

v_gene: TRBV18
abundance: NA
j_gene: TRBJ1-1
CDR3aa: CASSPGPLTEAFF

v_gene: TRBV11-2
abundance: NA
j_gene: TRBJ2-7
CDR3aa: CASSLDGPAYEQYF

v_gene: TRBV11-3
abundance: NA
j_gene: TRBJ2-5
CDR3aa: CASSLGTGIQETQYF

v_gene: TRBV18
abundance: NA
j_gene: TRBJ2-5
CDR3aa: CASSRKEGVETQYF

v_gene: TRBV19
abundance: once
j_gene: TRBJ1-5
CDR3aa: CASSIRDGTQPQHF

v_gene: TRBV10-3
abundance: NA
j_gene: TRBJ1-1
CDR3aa: CAIQEGTEAFF

v_gene: TRBV7-2
abundance: NA
j_gene: TRBJ2-5
CDR3aa: CASSLSEKQTQYF

v_gene: TRBV6-5
abundance: NA
j_gene: TRBJ2-5
CDR3aa: CASSFVGAETQYF

v_gene: TRBV7-9
abundance: NA
j_gene: TRBJ1-4
CDR3aa: CASSTTGRSATNEKLFF

v_gene: TRBV4-1
abundance: NA
j_gene: TRBJ2-3
CDR3aa: CASSQGDRGPSNTQYF

v_gene: TRBV25-1
abundance: NA
j_gene: TRBJ2-7
CDR3aa: CASSEVQGLEYF

v_gene: TRBV6-1
abundance: NA
j_gene: TRBJ2-2
CDR3aa: CASRASTGELFF

v_gene: TRBV19
abundance: NA
j_gene: TRBJ1-1
CDR3aa: CATGRTGWTEAFF

v_gene: TRBV19
abundance: NA
j_gene: TRBJ1-2
CDR3aa: CASTPTRGRGYTF

v_gene: TRBV30
abundance: NA
j_gene: TRBJ1-6
CDR3aa: CAWSVDRGHSYNSPLHF

v_gene: TRBV10-3
abundance: NA
j_gene: TRBJ2-7
CDR3aa: CAISEDRIETYEQYF

v_gene: TRBV28
abundance: NA
j_gene: TRBJ1-5
CDR3aa: CASSSRGGSRQPQHF

v_gene: TRBV2
abundance: NA
j_gene: TRBJ1-6
CDR3aa: CASTIRPDPRNSPLHF

v_gene: TRBV30
abundance: NA
j_gene: TRBJ1-3
CDR3aa: CAWSMSSGNTIYF